Listed below are T cell receptor beta chains from one sample, sequenced in a study of PD-L1 blockade in urothelial cancer. Assay: immunoSEQ multiplex PCR; the TCRdb copy retains only in-frame clones and omits some. The sample contains tens of thousands of clones, approximately 86% of which appear only once. The starting material was PBMCs, obtained around atezolizumab (anti-PD-L1) treatment. These receptors were obtained from a man aged 60 to 69 with urothelial cancer. Both conserved end residues are part of each CDR3.

CDR3aa,j_gene,v_gene
CASSYSGGKGEKLFF,TRBJ1-4,TRBV6-5
CASSWRESNTEAFF,TRBJ1-1,TRBV6-5
CAWSGQGNHEQYF,TRBJ2-7,TRBV30
CASRGTAANTGELFF,TRBJ2-2,TRBV7-3
CAISGSSGDTQYF,TRBJ2-3,TRBV10-3
CASSLTGPTDTQYF,TRBJ2-3,TRBV27
CASSPLISGNTIYF,TRBJ1-3,TRBV11-3
CASSPRERGSYEQYF,TRBJ2-7,TRBV4-2
CSVAQGDQPQHF,TRBJ1-5,TRBV29-1
CATSRDQGTSNQPQHF,TRBJ1-5,TRBV15
CASSYSGGTDTQYF,TRBJ2-3,TRBV27
CSADSRTDYGYTF,TRBJ1-2,TRBV29-1
CASSVGGSTGELFF,TRBJ2-2,TRBV9
CASSSGTGVETQYF,TRBJ2-5,TRBV5-8
CASSSRTGGTDTQYF,TRBJ2-3,TRBV5-1
CASSYGRAQETQYF,TRBJ2-5,TRBV6-5
CAWETGAYSPLHF,TRBJ1-6,TRBV30
CASSYSGLPGTYEQYF,TRBJ2-7,TRBV5-1
CASSEVRGSTDTQYF,TRBJ2-3,TRBV6-1
CASSQAPGGSGANVLTF,TRBJ2-6,TRBV4-3
CASSWTGGRNTEAFF,TRBJ1-1,TRBV7-3
CASKVQGAGGTEAFF,TRBJ1-1,TRBV19
CASSPRQGMTSYEQYF,TRBJ2-7,TRBV5-1
CASSQEKLAGAYEQYF,TRBJ2-7,TRBV4-2
CASSFDRGVNYGYTF,TRBJ1-2,TRBV19
CASSMGGKSYNEQFF,TRBJ2-1,TRBV19
CASSMGHRGYGYTF,TRBJ1-2,TRBV6-5
CASSTEPGLARREQFF,TRBJ2-1,TRBV19
CASSRDRGRGTNEKLFF,TRBJ1-4,TRBV28
CASSSGGAGEETQYF,TRBJ2-5,TRBV27
CASSFLAGNTGELFF,TRBJ2-2,TRBV28
CASSPRDRPHLNTEAFF,TRBJ1-1,TRBV7-6
CASRLTANTEAFF,TRBJ1-1,TRBV6-6
CASSLTGRDTDEQYF,TRBJ2-7,TRBV7-6
CAKHLLGRFF,TRBJ1-4,TRBV2
CASPGRGNTIYF,TRBJ1-3,TRBV19
CAWVLGANVLTF,TRBJ2-6,TRBV30
CASSKLAGGRTGELFF,TRBJ2-2,TRBV9
CASSFVTQGNYGYTF,TRBJ1-2,TRBV7-9
CASSYSGTMSSYEQYF,TRBJ2-7,TRBV6-5
CASSRDYQSSYEQYF,TRBJ2-7,TRBV7-2
CASSVNNQETQYF,TRBJ2-5,TRBV9
CASSIRAGGSDTQYF,TRBJ2-3,TRBV19
CASSSSGTGGYEQYF,TRBJ2-7,TRBV27
CASSLKTGTPSTDTQYF,TRBJ2-3,TRBV9
CASRGTGENNQPQHF,TRBJ1-5,TRBV6-1